The next 18 T cell receptor beta chains were all read from a single sample in a study of blood T cell repertoires in COVID-19. Clones were sequenced by immunoSEQ multiplex PCR, and TCRdb holds only the in-frame ones, with some missing. The sample includes about 280,000 clones, 70% to 90% of them seen just once. The sequencing sample was made of peripheral blood. These TCRs come from a young woman with active or convalescent COVID-19.

In this sample, this clone turned up once. The chain employs TRBV27 and TRBJ2-1, with no clear D. The CDR3 has 13 residues. V lost 2 bases and J lost 6, with 8 bases in between. From germline, CDR1 is MNHEY and CDR2 SMNVEV (reference sequence). The DNA of the CDR3 is TGTGCCAGCAGTTTACCGTTAGCCAATGAGCAGTTCTTC. This encodes CASSLPLANEQFF.

The gene calls are TRBV7-2 and TRBJ1-5; 8 positions match TRBD1. The CDR3 sequence is 16 residues long. Germline loops: CDR1 SGHTA, CDR2 FQGNSA. Trimming at V came to 5 bases and at J to 6 bases, leaving 12 bases not matched to a gene. This CDR3 reads CASSKAGTGSLQPQHF. The CDR3 bases are TGTGCCAGCAGCAAAGCCGGGACAGGCTCCCTTCAGCCCCAGCATTTT.

This chain joins TRBV4-2 and TRBJ1-4; D gene ambiguous. Germline loops: CDR1 LGHNA, CDR2 YNFKEQ. V was clipped by 0 bases and J by 12 bases, with 11 bases between them. The CDR3 consists of 13 residues. The CDR3 DNA reads TGTGCCAGCAGCCAAGATCGCGGTCGGGAACTGTTTTTT. Residues: CASSQDRGRELFF.

The chain joins TRBV7-8 to TRBJ1-1; no clear D. The germline V gene encodes CDR1 SGHVS and CDR2 FQNEAQ. This CDR3 contains 12 residues. Trimming pared 3 bases from V and 7 bases from J, leaving 9 bases between. This chain's CDR3 is CASSFVRNEAFF. In nucleotides, the CDR3 is TGTGCCAGCAGCTTCGTCCGTAATGAAGCTTTCTTT.

The chain carries TRBV5-6 and TRBJ2-6; 7 bases align to TRBD1. Germline assignment: CDR1 SGHDT and CDR2 YYEEEE. The CDR3 length is 16 residues. V lost 0 bases and J lost 5; bases outside the gene matches: 5. CDR3: CASSLDTGDRANVLTF. For the CDR3, the DNA is TGTGCCAGCAGCTTGGACACAGGGGACCGGGCCAACGTCCTGACTTTC.

In DNA form, the CDR3 reads TGTGCCAGCAGAAAGACAGGGTGGGTCACTGAAGCTTTCTTT. Its translation: CASRKTGWVTEAFF. The rearrangement uses TRBV27 and TRBJ1-1; 7 bases line up with TRBD1. CDR1 is MNHEY and CDR2 is SMNVEV in the germline V gene (reference sequence). The CDR3 totals 14 residues. V dropped 6 bases and J dropped 4; count of bases not matched to a gene: 8.

The rearrangement uses TRBV24-1 and TRBJ2-2, with 9 bases lining up with TRBD1. The CDR3 length is 18 residues. Germline V gives CDR1 KGHDR, CDR2 SFDVKD. V was pared by 3 bases and J by 1 base, with 8 bases of the junction left unmatched. The CDR3 spells CATSDRPGTGRNTGELFF. The CDR3 DNA reads TGTGCCACCAGTGATCGTCCCGGGACAGGGAGGAACACCGGGGAGCTGTTTTTT.

The chain employs TRBV6-2 or TRBV6-3 and TRBJ1-1; 7 nucleotides match TRBD1. Losses at the gene ends were 0 bases for V and 0 bases for J; bases not matched to a gene: 10. The CDR3 covers 18 residues. Germline V gene sequence: CDR1 MNHEY, CDR2 SVGEGT. This CDR3 reads CASSYSSPQGNMNTEAFF. The CDR3 DNA follows: TGTGCCAGCAGTTACTCTAGTCCACAGGGGAATATGAACACTGAAGCTTTCTTT.

The chain uses TRBV28 and TRBJ1-3; D may be TRBD1 (5 bases). This CDR3 is built from 14 residues. Per the germline V gene, CDR1 is MDHEN and CDR2 is SYDVKM. The V gene lost 5 bases and the J gene lost 1 base, with 9 bases spanning the gap. The CDR3 reads CASSQSGSGNTIYF. The CDR3 coding sequence is TGTGCCAGCAGTCAATCAGGGTCTGGAAACACCATATATTTT.

The V gene is TRBV25-1, the J gene TRBJ2-2, with 12 bases aligning to TRBD2. The CDR3 has 18 residues. CDR1 is MGHDK and CDR2 is SYGVNS in the germline V gene. Germline trimming cut 3 bases from V and 6 bases from J; bases unmatched to any gene: 11. Here the CDR3 reads CASSEPPLAGGPPGELFF. Written as DNA, the CDR3 is TGTGCCAGCAGTGAGCCCCCTCTAGCGGGGGGGCCTCCCGGGGAGCTGTTTTTT.

The CDR3 here is CASSYADMNTEAFF. CDR3 bases: TGTGCCAGCAGTTACGCGGATATGAACACTGAAGCTTTCTTT. The rearrangement uses TRBV6-5 and TRBJ1-1; no clear D. Germline CDR1 reads MNHEY; CDR2 reads SVGAGI. The ends were cut back, 2 bases at V and 0 bases at J, with 7 bases in the middle. The CDR3 has 14 amino acids.

The CDR3 reads CASSQTGTAGNTIYF. CDR3 nucleotides: TGTGCCAGCAGCCAGACCGGGACAGCCGGAAACACCATATATTTT. The chain combines TRBV6-4 with TRBJ1-3, with 7 bases matching TRBD1. Losses at the gene ends were 6 bases for V and 4 bases for J; bases not matched to a gene: 9. This CDR3 region has 15 residues. Germline V gene sequence: CDR1 MRHNA, CDR2 SNTAGT.

The chain couples TRBV27 to TRBJ2-7; 7 nucleotides align to TRBD1. Germline V lookup: CDR1 MNHEY, CDR2 SMNVEV (reference sequence). The CDR3 is 14 residues long. Losses at the gene ends were 6 bases for V and 2 bases for J; bases not matched to a gene: 7. The CDR3 DNA reads TGTGCCAGCAGCTACTCGGGACAGACCTACGAGCAGTACTTC. It encodes CASSYSGQTYEQYF.

The chain joins TRBV6-5 to TRBJ1-1, with D perhaps TRBD1 (5 bases). CDR3 length: 13 residues. V was cut by 5 bases and J by 6 bases, with 13 bases left in between. Germline CDR1 and CDR2: MNHEY and SVGAGI. Here the CDR3 DNA reads TGTGCCAGCAGTAACGGGGGGAGGGCTGAAGCTTTCTTT. Translation gives CASSNGGRAEAFF.

In its sample, this clone was seen once. The V and J genes are TRBV5-1 and TRBJ2-7; a weak D match, TRBD1 (6 bases). Germline V gives CDR1 SGHRS, CDR2 YFSETQ. The CDR3 has 14 amino acids. V lost 2 bases and J lost 5, with 14 bases in between. The CDR3 bases are TGCGCCAGCAGCTTAACCAGGGGCCGAGACGAGCAGTACTTC. It yields the protein CASSLTRGRDEQYF.

The gene calls are TRBV6-5 and TRBJ1-1; D gene uncertain. CDR1 is MNHEY, CDR2 SVGAGI, per germline. The length of the CDR3 is 14 residues. V lost 6 bases and J lost 3, with 14 bases in between. The CDR3 DNA reads TGTGCCAGCAGCCTGTTTATTGGGCACACTGAAGCTTTCTTT. This codes for CASSLFIGHTEAFF.

This clone was recorded only once. The chain uses TRBV10-3 and TRBJ2-7, with 9 bases matching TRBD2. V shed 2 bases and J 6 bases; nucleotides not matched to a gene: 11. CDR3 length: 16 amino acids. CDR1 is ENHRY and CDR2 is SYGVKD in the germline V gene. The CDR3 sequence: CAISEEEGGGAGEQYF. Written as DNA, the CDR3 is TGTGCCATCAGTGAGGAGGAAGGCGGGGGGGCCGGCGAGCAGTACTTC.

This chain joins TRBV5-5 and TRBJ2-3; TRBD2 matches 12 bases. Unmatched junction bases numbered 8, after V lost 4 bases and J lost 5 bases. The germline gives CDR1 SGHKS, CDR2 YYEKEE (reference sequence). This CDR3 region has 16 residues. Written as DNA, the CDR3 is TGTGCCAGCAGCCTCGGGTCTAGCGGGGGGGTAGATACGCAGTATTTT. Translating gives CASSLGSSGGVDTQYF.